This entry lists 2 T cell receptor beta chains sequenced from one sample in a study of shared clonotypes between healthy human individuals (dated by TCRdb to about 2020). Libraries were built with the immunoSEQ multiplex PCR assay. Here the immuneACCESS table is served through TCRdb, limited to in-frame sequences with V and J called. Missing clones are a known gap in these copies; in checked studies unresolved V genes cover under half, and the rest lacks a known reason. This sample comprises over 850,000 clones, 78% of them detected only once. The ten top clones hold about 0.52% of the sample. Sequencing input: memory CD4+ T cells from PBMCs. Read against the paper, the sample's cell subset or site label means: CD45RA-negative fraction. These receptors came from a man between 18 and 29 years old in good health. Some clones in this sample may be carry-over from other donors' samples.

V is TRBV29-1 and J is TRBJ1-2; D is unresolved. The CDR3 spans 11 residues. Germline CDR1 SQVTM, CDR2 ANQGSEA. Trimming shortened V by 5 bases and J by 8 bases, and 12 bases separated the two germline ends. The CDR3 DNA reads as TGCAGCGTTTACGCAGTGGACGGCTACACCTTC. It specifies CSVYAVDGYTF. The full variable domain, rest sourced from reference TRBV29-1 and TRBJ1-2, is SAVISQKPSRDICQRGTSLTIQCQVDSQVTMMFWYRQQPGQSLTLIATANQGSEATYESGFVIDKFPISRPNLTFSTLTVSNMSPEDSSIYLCSVYAVDGYTFGSGTRLTVV.

V gene TRBV6-1 combines with J gene TRBJ1-6; 9 nucleotides agree with TRBD1. The CDR3 totals 14 residues. Germline-derived CDR1 and CDR2 are MNHNS and SASEGT. The V segment lost 4 bases and the J segment 7 bases; nucleotides outside the gene matches: 2. CDR3 loop: CASSVTGGNSPLHF. The DNA of the CDR3 is TGTGCCAGCAGTGTGACAGGGGGAAATTCACCCCTCCACTTT.